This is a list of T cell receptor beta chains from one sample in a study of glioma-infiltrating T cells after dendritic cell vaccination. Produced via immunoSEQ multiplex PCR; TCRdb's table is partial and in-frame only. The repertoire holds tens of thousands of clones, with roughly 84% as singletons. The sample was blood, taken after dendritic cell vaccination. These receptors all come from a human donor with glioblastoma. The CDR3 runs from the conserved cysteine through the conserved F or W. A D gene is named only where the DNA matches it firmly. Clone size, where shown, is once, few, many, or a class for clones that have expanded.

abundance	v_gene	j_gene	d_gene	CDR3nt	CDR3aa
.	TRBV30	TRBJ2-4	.	TGTGCCTGGAGTGTACAGGCAGGGCCGAGGAACATTCAGTACTTC	CAWSVQAGPRNIQYF
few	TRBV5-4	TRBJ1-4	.	TGTGCCAGCAGCTGGGTGGTCTCAGGGAAACTGTTTTTT	CASSWVVSGKLFF
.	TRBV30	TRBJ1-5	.	TGTGCCTGGAGCACAGGTAGCAATCAGCCCCAGCATTTT	CAWSTGSNQPQHF
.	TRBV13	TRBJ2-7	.	TGTGCCAGCAGCTTAGGGTCGGGAGAGCAGTACTTC	CASSLGSGEQYF
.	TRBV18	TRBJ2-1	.	TGTGCCAGCTACCTCTTACAGGCGGATGAGCAGTTCTTC	CASYLLQADEQFF
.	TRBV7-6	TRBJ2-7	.	TGTGCCAGCAGCTTCGGTTTCGGGGGAACCTACGAGCAGTACTTC	CASSFGFGGTYEQYF
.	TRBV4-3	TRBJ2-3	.	TGCGCCAGCAGCCAAGACGGGGGGCTAGGAGCAGATACGCAGTATTTT	CASSQDGGLGADTQYF
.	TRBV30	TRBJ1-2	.	TGTGCCTGGAGTCGGGACTCCAAGGGCTATGGCTACACCTTC	CAWSRDSKGYGYTF
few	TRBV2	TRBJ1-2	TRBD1	TGTGCCAGCAGTCTACAGGGGGCGCGGGGCTACACCTTC	CASSLQGARGYTF
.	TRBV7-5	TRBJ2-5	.	TGTGCCAGAAGCTCCGGTGGCGGAAACAGGATGGGGGAGACCCAGTACTTC	CARSSGGGNRMGETQYF
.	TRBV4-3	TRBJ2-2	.	TGCGCCAGCAGCCGAGAACAGGGATTCGGGGAGCTGTTTTTT	CASSREQGFGELFF
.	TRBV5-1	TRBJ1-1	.	TGCGCCAGCAGCTTGACAGGGATTGACACTGAAGCTTTCTTT	CASSLTGIDTEAFF
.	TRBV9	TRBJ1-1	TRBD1	TGTGCCAGCAGCGGCCGGGACAGATTAAACACTGAAGCTTTCTTT	CASSGRDRLNTEAFF
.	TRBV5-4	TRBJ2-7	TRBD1	TGTGCCAGCAGCTTGGAGGGGGACAGGGGGCTCTACGAGCAGTACTTC	CASSLEGDRGLYEQYF
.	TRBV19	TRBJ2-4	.	TGTGCCAGTAGTATGGTTGCGGGGCTAGCCAAAAACATTCAGTACTTC	CASSMVAGLAKNIQYF
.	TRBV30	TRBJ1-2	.	TGTGCCTGGAAAACGAACAGGGTAACTGGCTACACCTTC	CAWKTNRVTGYTF
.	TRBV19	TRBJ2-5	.	TGTGCCAGTACTCTCCGGGACTACCAAGAGACCCAGTACTTC	CASTLRDYQETQYF
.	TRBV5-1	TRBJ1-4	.	TGCGCCAGCACCACCTTGGGGGGGACCAATGAAAAACTGTTTTTT	CASTTLGGTNEKLFF
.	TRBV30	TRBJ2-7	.	TGTGCCTGGTTAACAAGGTTCACAGGGATCTACGAGCAGTACTTC	CAWLTRFTGIYEQYF
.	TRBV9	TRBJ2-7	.	TGTGCCAGCAGCGTATCAGGGGCAGGGGCAAGCGAGCAGTACTTC	CASSVSGAGASEQYF
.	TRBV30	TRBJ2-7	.	TGTGCCTGGGCGCAAACTACAGGGTATTGGAACTACGAGCAGTACTTC	CAWAQTTGYWNYEQYF
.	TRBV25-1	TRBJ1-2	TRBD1	TGTGCCAGCAGTACAGGGGACAACTATGGCTACACCTTC	CASSTGDNYGYTF
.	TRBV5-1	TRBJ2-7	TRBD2	TGCGCCAGCAGCTTGAGAAAGCGGGGAGGGGACTACGAGCAGTACTTC	CASSLRKRGGDYEQYF
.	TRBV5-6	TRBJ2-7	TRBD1	TGTGCCAGCAGCTGGGACAGGACGGCTCGCGAGCAGTACTTC	CASSWDRTAREQYF
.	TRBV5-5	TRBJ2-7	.	TGTGCCAGCAGCTCGCTATTAACTCATTACGAGCAGTACTTC	CASSSLLTHYEQYF
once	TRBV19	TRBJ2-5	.	TGTGCCAGTAGTATAAGGACAGATGGAGAGACCCAGTACTTC	CASSIRTDGETQYF
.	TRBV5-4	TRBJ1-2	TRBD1	TGTGCCAGCAGCCCTGGACAGGAGATTGGCTACACCTTC	CASSPGQEIGYTF
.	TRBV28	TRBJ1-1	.	TGTGCCAGCAACCAAGCAATGAACACTGAAGCTTTCTTT	CASNQAMNTEAFF